This T cell receptor beta chain was identified in a study of cytomegalovirus exposure and HLA in healthy donors. On the study more broadly: Caucasian-associated ancestry cluster membership applied to around 80% of around 400 genotyped donors.

As to this clone: What it binds is unknown.

60 Vbeta and 13 Jbeta primers were used in PCR. Sequencing used immunoSEQ multiplex PCR; TCRdb keeps in-frame clones, though not all of them. Among roughly 200,000 clones listed, roughly 13% were seen once. The donors, nominally healthy at sampling, likely had unrecorded immune exposures. The study, taken as a whole, reports: Presence/absence comparisons presumed near-even sequencing depth among donors. TCR beta sequences reportedly predicted most subjects' HLA-A and HLA-B alleles accurately.

Sample: PBMCs. This clonotype was obtained from a man in his fifties or sixties in good health and CMV-seropositive.

The CDR3 is CASSSLGPYEQYF. The CDR3 DNA follows: TGTGCCAGCAGCTCCTTGGGCCCCTACGAGCAGTACTTC. The rearrangement links TRBV7-2 to TRBJ2-7, with unresolved D. The germline V gene encodes CDR1 SGHTA and CDR2 FQGNSA. This CDR3 has 13 residues. Trimming left V 4 bases short and J 2 bases short, with 9 bases between.